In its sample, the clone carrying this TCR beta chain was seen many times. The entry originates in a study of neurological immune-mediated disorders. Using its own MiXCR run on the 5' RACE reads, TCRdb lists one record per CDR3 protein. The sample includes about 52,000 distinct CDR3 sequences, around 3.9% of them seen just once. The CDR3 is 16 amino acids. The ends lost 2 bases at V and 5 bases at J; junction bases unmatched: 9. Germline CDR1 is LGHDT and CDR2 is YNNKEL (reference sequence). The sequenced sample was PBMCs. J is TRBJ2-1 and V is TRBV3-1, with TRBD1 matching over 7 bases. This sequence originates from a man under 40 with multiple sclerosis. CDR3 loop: CASSQTEDRHNNEQFF. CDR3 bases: TGTGCCAGCAGCCAAACCGAGGACAGGCACAACAATGAGCAGTTCTTC.